One sample yielded the 26 T cell receptor beta chains listed below, sequenced in a study of blood T cells in healthy people across ages. The second PCR ran about 6 to 11 cycles with a sample-barcoded 5' primer and J-beta primers. MiXCR was run by TCRdb on the 5' RACE reads, yielding one entry per CDR3 protein. The repertoire has about a million distinct CDR3 sequences, roughly 50% of them found once; the top ten carry over 20%. The specimen sequenced was blood. Receptor source: an older woman in good health.

The chain recombines TRBV12-3 or TRBV12-4 with TRBJ1-5; 8 bases match TRBD1. The CDR3 sequence is 13 residues long. V was pared by 6 bases and J by 14 bases, with 12 bases of the junction left unmatched. The DNA for the CDR3 is TGTGCCAGCAGCGACACGACCGGGACAGGCGAGCATTTT. Encoded protein: CASSDTTGTGEHF.

The chain employs TRBV7-9 and TRBJ2-5; weak D call: TRBD2 (5 bases). The CDR3 runs to 15 residues. Germline CDR1 SEHNR, CDR2 FQNEAQ (reference sequence). V was clipped by 5 bases and J by 5 bases, with 18 bases between them. The CDR3 region is CASSPPERLLETQYF. CDR3 DNA: TGTGCCAGCAGCCCCCCCGAGCGGCTGCTGGAGACCCAGTACTTC.

The chain links TRBV7-6 to TRBJ2-7; 8 nucleotides match TRBD1. This CDR3 has 14 amino acids. Trimming at V came to 0 bases and at J to 5 bases, leaving 3 bases not matched to a gene. Germline V gives CDR1 SGHVS, CDR2 FNYEAQ. For the CDR3, the DNA is TGTGCCAGCAGCTTAGCGAGACAGGGGAACGAGCAGTACTTC. Translating gives CASSLARQGNEQYF.

A note on this clonotype: One end of the junction fails to match germline, which may point to a read error. This chain connects TRBV18 to TRBJ1-6; D is ambiguous. CDR1 and CDR2 from the germline V gene are KGHSH and LQKENI. The CDR3 sequence is 17 residues long. The CDR3 nucleotides are TGTGCCAGCTCCCCACGACCGGGGAGCTCCTATAATTCACCCCTCCACTTT. Its translation is CASSPRPGSSYNSPLHF.

This clonotype showed up just a few times. The V call is TRBV6-1, the J call TRBJ2-3; weak D call: TRBD2 (5 bases). Trimming shortened V by 5 bases and J by 0 bases, and 24 bases separated the two germline ends. The CDR3 has 19 amino acids. Germline CDR1 and CDR2: MNHNS and SASEGT. CDR3 nucleotide sequence: TGTGCCAGCAGTCGAATCCCCCACCGACGGGGAGCTAGCACAGATACGCAGTATTTT. Its protein product is CASSRIPHRRGASTDTQYF.

A note on this clonotype: A clone one base away is much larger, so this may be a read error. The chain is built from TRBV28 and TRBJ1-6, with D uncertain. The germline gives CDR1 MDHEN, CDR2 SYDVKM. This CDR3 is built from 14 residues. The CDR3 protein is CASSLGRRNSPPHF. The CDR3 DNA reads TGTGCCAGCAGTTTGGGCAGGCGAAATTCACCCCCCCACTTT.

This rearrangement joins TRBV9 to TRBJ1-1; 10 positions match TRBD1. V lost 2 bases, J lost 6 bases, and 1 base stayed unmatched. Germline assignment: CDR1 SGDLS and CDR2 YYNGEE. There are 13 residues in the CDR3. The CDR3: CASSVGTGAEAFF. The CDR3 DNA reads as TGTGCCAGCAGCGTTGGGACAGGGGCTGAAGCTTTCTTT.

The genes are TRBV4-1 and TRBJ2-1; D call uncertain. Germline loops: CDR1 MGHRA, CDR2 YSYEKL. V gave up 4 bases and J gave up 8 bases, with 9 bases separating them. The CDR3 is 12 residues long. CDR3 residues: CASSPPSYEQFF. The CDR3 DNA follows: TGCGCCAGCAGCCCTCCTAGTTATGAGCAGTTCTTC.

This clonotype was observed many times. The chain has TRBV12-3 or TRBV12-4 and TRBJ2-7, with 7 bases matching TRBD2. Trimming took 4 bases from V and 1 from J; bases not matched to a gene: 1. The CDR3 length is 13 residues. The CDR3 protein is CASSWGLSYEQYF. For the CDR3, the DNA is TGTGCCAGCAGTTGGGGACTATCCTACGAGCAGTACTTC.

V is TRBV20-1 and J is TRBJ2-3, with 8 positions matching TRBD1. The germline CDR1 and CDR2 sequences are DFQATT and SNEGSKA (reference sequence). This CDR3 spans 12 amino acids. V was clipped by 8 bases and J by 3 bases; unmatched bases: 4. The CDR3 loop is CSPGGATDTQYF. DNA of the CDR3: TGCAGTCCAGGGGGCGCGACAGATACGCAGTATTTT.

In this sample, this clonotype turned up a few times. The chain has TRBV24-1 and TRBJ2-1, with TRBD2 matching 9 bases. Trimming cost V 4 bases and J 4 bases; bases outside gene matches: 10. This CDR3 comprises 17 residues. In germline, CDR1 is KGHDR, CDR2 SFDVKD. The CDR3 loop reads CATSDPIAGVGYNEQFF. The CDR3 DNA sequence: TGTGCCACCAGTGACCCTATAGCGGGGGTAGGGTACAATGAGCAGTTCTTC.

Of note for this clonotype: A single base separates this from a much larger clone, so it may be a read error. This chain links TRBV12-3 or TRBV12-4 with TRBJ2-7; no firm D call. Trimming took 5 bases from V and 1 from J, leaving 12 bases between them. The CDR3 is 14 amino acids. The CDR3 bases are TGTGCCAGCAGTGTTAACGGGTGGTCCTACGAGCAGTACTTC. Its translation is CASSVNGWSYEQYF.

The rearrangement uses TRBV5-1 and TRBJ2-1, with D uncertain. The CDR3 contains 13 residues. V lost 0 bases to trimming and J lost 6 bases, with 7 bases between them. Germline CDR1 SGHRS, CDR2 YFSETQ. CDR3 protein: CASSLVQFNEQFF. The CDR3 DNA sequence: TGCGCCAGCAGCTTGGTACAGTTCAATGAGCAGTTCTTC.

Regarding this clonotype: A read error may be the cause here, since a much bigger clone is one base away. CDR3 DNA sequence: TGCAGCGTTGTGGGGACTAGCGGGAATCTCGAGCAGTACTTC. Its translation: CSVVGTSGNLEQYF. This chain uses TRBV29-1 with TRBJ2-5; 13 nucleotides line up with TRBD2. The end of the DNA is better explained by TRBJ2-7, so the J call may be wrong. The CDR3 has 14 amino acids. The V gene's germline CDR1 is SQVTM and CDR2 ANQGSEA.

This sequence joins TRBV7-2 and TRBJ2-3, with D possibly being TRBD2 (6 bases). CDR1 is SGHTA, CDR2 FQGNSA, per germline. The CDR3 spans 17 residues. V gave up 2 bases and J gave up 4 bases, with 19 bases separating them. The CDR3 loop is CASSLMGLAGRSDTQYF. DNA of the CDR3: TGTGCCAGCAGCTTAATGGGACTGGCGGGGAGGTCAGATACGCAGTATTTT.

The chain carries TRBV10-2 and TRBJ2-7; 8 positions match TRBD1. Per the germline V gene, CDR1 is WSHSY and CDR2 is SAAADI. The CDR3 is 14 amino acids. V was clipped by 8 bases and J by 3 bases; unmatched bases: 9. The CDR3: CASLRQDRDYEQYF. The CDR3 coding sequence is TGCGCCAGCCTCAGGCAGGACAGGGACTACGAGCAGTACTTC.

This clonotype was detected only a few times. The chain has TRBV12-3 or TRBV12-4 and TRBJ2-1; D call uncertain. With 5 bases removed from V and 6 bases from J, the gap between germline ends came to 17 bases. The CDR3 spans 15 residues. Written as DNA, the CDR3 is TGTGCCAGCAGTCATCGCCCCGTAGAAAGCAATGAGCAGTTCTTC. Translating gives CASSHRPVESNEQFF.

V gene TRBV20-1 combines with J gene TRBJ2-4; the match to TRBD2 covers 8 bases. Germline CDR1 DFQATT, CDR2 SNEGSKA (reference sequence). The junction had 6 bases not matched to a gene; V was cut back by 4 bases and J by 7 bases. The CDR3 contains 13 residues. In nucleotides, the CDR3 is TGCAGTGCTAAAGAAGCGGGAGCTAACATTCAGTACTTC. It codes for CSAKEAGANIQYF.

This clonotype was counted between two and nine times. The chain is built from TRBV3-1 and TRBJ2-7; D call uncertain. The length of the CDR3 is 14 residues. V lost 0 bases and J lost 2, with 8 bases in between. CDR1 is LGHDT, CDR2 YNNKEL, per germline (reference sequence). The CDR3 sequence is CASSQDRVAYEQYF. The DNA for the CDR3 is TGTGCCAGCAGCCAAGATCGGGTAGCCTACGAGCAGTACTTC.

The V and J genes are TRBV29-1 and TRBJ2-1, with 8 bases lining up with TRBD1. This CDR3 is 13 amino acids long. With 8 bases clipped from V and 0 bases from J, the junction kept 3 bases outside the gene matches. Germline V lookup: CDR1 SQVTM, CDR2 ANQGSEA. CDR3 sequence (DNA): TGCAGCAACACAGGGGGCTCCTACAATGAGCAGTTCTTC. Amino acids: CSNTGGSYNEQFF.

The chain carries TRBV6-5 and TRBJ1-2; D remains ambiguous. V lost 2 bases and J lost 8, with 12 bases in between. Germline CDR1 MNHEY, CDR2 SVGAGI. The CDR3 sequence is 13 residues long. The CDR3 DNA reads as TGTGCCAGCAGTTACCTGTCGGCCTGGGGCTACACCTTC. Translation gives CASSYLSAWGYTF.

This clonotype was counted a few times. V usage is TRBV29-1 and J usage is TRBJ1-2; TRBD1 is a possible D gene (6 bases). The length of the CDR3 is 15 residues. Trimming removed 3 bases from V and 3 bases from J, with 17 bases in between. The germline V gene has CDR1 SQVTM and CDR2 ANQGSEA. The CDR3, as DNA: TGCAGCGTTGACGGGGCAGGGGCCTTTGACTATGGCTACACCTTC. Protein product: CSVDGAGAFDYGYTF.

This clonotype was seen a few times. This chain joins TRBV20-1 and TRBJ2-3; unclear D gene. V dropped 3 bases and J dropped 6 bases, with 4 bases sitting between them. Per the germline V gene, CDR1 is DFQATT and CDR2 is SNEGSKA (reference sequence). The CDR3 is 10 residues long. CDR3 in amino acids: CSASGDTQYF. The CDR3, as DNA: TGCAGTGCTAGTGGGGATACGCAGTATTTT.

The CDR3 here is CSSGPYTF. CDR3 bases: TGCAGTTCAGGACCTTACACCTTC. This sequence joins TRBV20-1 and TRBJ1-2; D is uncertain. CDR3 size: 8 residues. The germline V gene has CDR1 DFQATT and CDR2 SNEGSKA (reference sequence). Trimming took 8 bases from V and 11 from J, leaving 9 bases between them.

This clonotype was seen more than once but under ten times. CDR3 DNA: TGCAGTGCAGGAGACAGCCATACGCAGTATTTT. Amino acid sequence: CSAGDSHTQYF. The V gene is TRBV20-1, the J gene TRBJ2-3, with D possibly TRBD1 on 5 matching bases. The CDR3 extends over 11 amino acids. The V and J ends lost 6 bases and 7 bases respectively, with 11 bases between them. Germline V gene sequence: CDR1 DFQATT, CDR2 SNEGSKA (reference sequence).

This clonotype turned up a few times. The V gene is TRBV29-1, the J gene TRBJ2-3; D is unclear. The V gene lost 8 bases and the J gene lost 5 bases, with 14 bases spanning the gap. The CDR3 spans 12 residues. The germline gives CDR1 SQVTM, CDR2 ANQGSEA. CDR3 region: CSLAISQDTQYF. The DNA of the CDR3 is TGCAGCCTCGCTATAAGCCAAGATACGCAGTATTTT.